This TCR beta chain was identified in a study of shared clonotypes between healthy human individuals. Regarding the study as a whole: Shared clonotypes: 4.5% to 6.5% naive CD4, around 4% naive CD8, 2.3% memory CD4, approximately 0.37% memory CD8.

The CDR3 extends over 12 amino acids. Between the trimmed V and J ends, which lost 2 bases and 1 base, there was a span of 0 bases. In germline, CDR1 is SGHAT, CDR2 FQNNGV. Naive CD4+ cells were CD45RA-selected; the remaining cells were memory. Assay used: immunoSEQ multiplex PCR; TCRdb lists only in-frame clones, some missing. In the table there are a few hundred thousand clones, 50% to 75% of which are singletons. About this clone itself: Its antigen is not identified.

This chain links TRBV11-2 with TRBJ1-3; no clear D. Input material: memory CD4+ T cells sorted from blood. Subset in this sample: CD45RA-negative fraction. The clonotype comes from a man under 40 in good health. The CDR3 region has the DNA TGTGCCAGCAGCTTATCTGGAAACACCATATATTTT. It is translated as CASSLSGNTIYF.